Presented here are 5 T cell receptor beta chains from one specimen sequenced in a study of shared clonotypes between healthy human individuals. The protocol was immunoSEQ multiplex PCR, while the TCRdb copy is restricted to in-frame clones and leaves out a portion. The table records 2.3 million or so clones, approximately 95% of them present only once. The sequencing input was naive CD4+ T cells from PBMCs. The sample's subset: CD45RA+ positively selected. All receptors come from a man aged 18-30 years in good health. Some clones in this sample may be carry-over from other donors' samples.

As for this clone: Different DNA sequences within this sample yield the same CDR3. This sequence joins TRBV6-1 and TRBJ1-5, with D hard to call. The CDR3 has 13 residues. With 3 bases removed from V and 4 bases from J, the gap between germline ends came to 7 bases. The germline gives CDR1 MNHNS, CDR2 SASEGT. Written as DNA, the CDR3 is TGTGCCAGCAGTGACAGTTCAAATCAGCCCCAGCATTTT. This translates into CASSDSSNQPQHF.

V and J are TRBV2 and TRBJ2-7; perhaps D is TRBD1 or TRBD2 (5 bases each). Germline values: CDR1 SNHLY, CDR2 FYNNEI. Deletions cut 8 bases from V and 2 bases from J, with 10 bases between. The CDR3 runs to 12 residues. The CDR3 loop is CASGRDPYEQYF. The CDR3 DNA reads as TGTGCCAGCGGCAGGGACCCCTACGAGCAGTACTTC.

J is TRBJ2-5 and V is TRBV28, with 8 positions matching TRBD1. The CDR3 length is 12 residues. The germline V gene encodes CDR1 MDHEN and CDR2 SYDVKM. J gave up 9 bases and V 6 bases, and 6 bases lay outside the gene matches. CDR3 region: CASSGQGLSQYF. CDR3 nucleotide sequence: TGTGCCAGCAGCGGACAGGGTTTGTCCCAGTACTTC. The complete variable domain, with remaining parts taken from reference TRBV28 and TRBJ2-5, reads DVKVTQSSRYLVKRTGEKVFLECVQDMDHENMFWYRQDPGLGLRLIYFSYDVKMKEKGDIPEGYSVSREKKERFSLILESASTNQTSMYLCASSGQGLSQYFGPGTRLLVL.

The rearrangement uses TRBV4-2 and TRBJ2-3, with D unclear. Germline loops: CDR1 LGHNA, CDR2 YNFKEQ. With 0 bases removed from V and 7 bases from J, the gap between germline ends came to 5 bases. CDR3 size: 12 residues. The CDR3 bases are TGTGCCAGCAGCCAAGACTCTTATACGCAGTATTTT. It is translated as CASSQDSYTQYF.

V and J are TRBV9 and TRBJ2-3; no definite D call. Between the trimmed V and J ends, which lost 3 bases and 3 bases, there was a span of 8 bases. CDR3 length: 13 residues. In germline, CDR1 is SGDLS, CDR2 YYNGEE. The CDR3 nucleotides read TGTGCCAGCAGCGCGGCCGGAACAGATACGCAGTATTTT. Its translation is CASSAAGTDTQYF.